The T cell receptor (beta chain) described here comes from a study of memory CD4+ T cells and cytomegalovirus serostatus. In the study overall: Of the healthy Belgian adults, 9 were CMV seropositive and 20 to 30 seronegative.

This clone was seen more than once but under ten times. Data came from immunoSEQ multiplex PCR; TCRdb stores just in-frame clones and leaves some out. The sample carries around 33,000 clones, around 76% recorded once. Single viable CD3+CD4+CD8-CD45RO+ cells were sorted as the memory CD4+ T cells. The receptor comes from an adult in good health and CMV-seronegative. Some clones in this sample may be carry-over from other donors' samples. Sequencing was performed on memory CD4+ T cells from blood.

The CDR3 region has the DNA TGTGCCAGCAGCCCCAGGGGGGGGGAAGCTTTCTTT. The encoded protein is CASSPRGGEAFF. This chain uses TRBV7-2 with TRBJ1-1; 7 bases map to TRBD1. This CDR3 comprises 12 residues. Germline assignment: CDR1 SGHTA and CDR2 FQGNSA. J was trimmed by 8 bases and V by 5 bases; bases with no gene match: 5.